The 11 T cell receptor beta chains given below trace back to one sample, sequenced in a study of beta chain features in type 1 diabetes. Investigators reverse transcribed all isolated RNA, so they sequenced expressed TCRB transcripts. Sequencing used immunoSEQ multiplex PCR; TCRdb keeps in-frame clones, though not all of them. This repertoire shows some 900,000 clones, 15% to 20% found once; its top ten account for about 0.02%. Sequencing was performed on naive CD4+ T cells from blood. The receptor set was obtained from a woman aged 18-29 years in good health.

The V call is TRBV4-3, the J call TRBJ1-5, with TRBD1 matching 7 bases. The trim removed 0 bases at V and 3 bases at J, leaving 8 bases unmatched. The length of the CDR3 is 17 residues. Germline values: CDR1 LGHNA, CDR2 YSLEER. The DNA of the CDR3 is TGCGCCAGCAGCCAAGAACGACAGGGCTATTCCAATCAGCCCCAGCATTTT. This encodes CASSQERQGYSNQPQHF.

The chain employs TRBV28 and TRBJ2-1; 10 nucleotides agree with TRBD1. The CDR3 is 15 residues long. Germline-derived CDR1 and CDR2 are MDHEN and SYDVKM. V dropped 2 bases and J dropped 7; count of bases not matched to a gene: 5. This CDR3 is CASSLGTGDLNEQFF. Written as DNA, the CDR3 is TGTGCCAGCAGTTTAGGGACAGGGGATTTAAATGAGCAGTTCTTC.

The chain carries TRBV7-8 and TRBJ1-1; 7 positions match TRBD1. The germline V gene encodes CDR1 SGHVS and CDR2 FQNEAQ. The CDR3 spans 15 residues. V lost 7 bases, J lost 2 bases, and 10 bases stayed unmatched. The CDR3 spells CASTGRDRANTEAFF. The DNA for the CDR3 is TGTGCCAGCACCGGCCGGGACAGAGCTAACACTGAAGCTTTCTTT.

This clone has just a few counts. The chain joins TRBV20-1 to TRBJ1-2; D not certain. The CDR3 loop spans 10 amino acids. V was cut by 6 bases and J by 8 bases, with 10 bases left in between. CDR1 DFQATT and CDR2 SNEGSKA come from the germline V gene (reference sequence). CDR3: CSATHSGYTF. The CDR3 region has the DNA TGCAGTGCCACACATAGCGGCTACACCTTC.

This clone was found a few times. V is TRBV18 and J is TRBJ1-2, with unresolved D. The CDR3 loop spans 14 amino acids. V was pared by 1 base and J by 5 bases, with 11 bases between. Germline V lookup: CDR1 KGHSH, CDR2 LQKENI. Written as DNA, the CDR3 is TGTGCCAGCTCACCACGAGTCGAGGAATATGGCTACACCTTC. As protein: CASSPRVEEYGYTF.

This rearrangement joins TRBV6-5 to TRBJ2-3; 7 bases fit TRBD2. Germline assignment: CDR1 MNHEY and CDR2 SVGAGI. V lost 0 bases, J lost 3 bases, and 6 bases stayed unmatched. The CDR3 totals 16 residues. As DNA, the CDR3 is TGTGCCAGCAGTTACTCGAGGGGCGGGAGAACAGATACGCAGTATTTT. As protein: CASSYSRGGRTDTQYF.

This clone turned up a few times. The chain uses TRBV7-9 and TRBJ2-3; 11 bases map to TRBD2. The CDR3 is 16 amino acids. Germline CDR1 and CDR2: SEHNR and FQNEAQ (reference sequence). Trimming at V came to 1 base and at J to 5 bases, leaving 5 bases not matched to a gene. Here the CDR3 DNA reads TGTGCCAGCAGCTTAGTAGCGGGAGGGCCGGTAGATACGCAGTATTTT. Protein: CASSLVAGGPVDTQYF.

J is TRBJ1-2 and V is TRBV19; 7 bases map to TRBD1. The V and J ends lost 8 bases and 3 bases, in that order; junction bases with no gene match: 6. Germline values: CDR1 LNHDA, CDR2 SQIVND (reference sequence). This CDR3 spans 13 amino acids. The CDR3 DNA sequence: TGTGCCAGTTCGGGACAGAATTACTATGGCTACACCTTC. Amino acids: CASSGQNYYGYTF.

In its sample, this clone was seen a few times. The chain carries TRBV28 and TRBJ2-7; D is perhaps TRBD1 (5 bases). The CDR3 runs to 13 residues. The germline V gene has CDR1 MDHEN and CDR2 SYDVKM. Written as DNA, the CDR3 is TGTGCTCTAAGGGGCCAGGGTGGAGACGAGCAGTACTTC. This translates into CALRGQGGDEQYF.

Only a few counts were recorded for this clone. The rearrangement joins TRBV28 to TRBJ1-1, with TRBD1 identical over 12 bases. This CDR3 comprises 15 residues. CDR1 and CDR2 from the germline V gene are MDHEN and SYDVKM. The V segment lost 6 bases and the J segment 11 bases; nucleotides outside the gene matches: 13. The CDR3 DNA follows: TGTGCCAGCAGCCTAGAGGGACAGGGGGCGCGAAGGGCTTTCTTT. Its translation is CASSLEGQGARRAFF.

This sequence joins TRBV7-2 and TRBJ2-5; TRBD1 is a possible D gene (6 bases). Gene TRBJ2-7 matches the end of the DNA better, so the J call may be wrong. This CDR3 has 14 amino acids. Germline V gene sequence: CDR1 SGHTA, CDR2 FQGNSA. CDR3 nucleotide sequence: TGTGCCAGCACCAGACAGACAGGCCCCTACGAGCAGTACTTC. Encoded protein: CASTRQTGPYEQYF.